The entry below describes one TCR beta chain. Its antigen is currently unknown. V gave up 4 bases and J gave up 3 bases; unmatched junction bases: 8. This CDR3 spans 16 amino acids. CDR1 is MNHEY, CDR2 SMNVEV, per germline (reference sequence). The sample originates from a study of post-analysis software for immune sequencing data. Study information: Patients with relapsing-remitting, secondary progressive and progressive-relapsing multiple sclerosis courses were all represented.

Study results and caveats: Normalized Chao1 diversity was significantly reduced in patients versus controls. Patients used several TRBV segments, including TRBV5-6, TRBV5-1 and TRBV20-1, more often than controls. Samples from one preparation batch, clustered by F measure, grouped strongly together.

The authors incorporated unique molecular identifiers into the TCR beta cDNA libraries. When about 0.85 to 11 million T cells were used, they gave about 550,000 cDNA molecules. TCRdb independently ran MiXCR on the PCR reads; one entry per CDR3 protein. The table lists hundreds of thousands of distinct CDR3 sequences, approximately 53% of them singletons. The chain joins TRBV27 to TRBJ2-4, with 8 bases that match TRBD2. The clonotype originates from a girl between 10 and 17 years old with multiple sclerosis. The sample consisted of blood. CDR3 bases: TGTGCCAGCAGTTCCCTCGGGAGCGGGGGCAAAAACATTCAGTACTTC. Its protein is CASSSLGSGGKNIQYF.